Shown below are 22 T cell receptor beta chains from a single sample sequenced in a study of human T cells and chemical hapten exposure. As to time point: patch test 1, 2 weeks after DPC sensitization. Noted treatment: therapeutic diphenylcyclopropenone sensitization with weekly scalp DPC. TCRdb reanalysed the RACE reads using MiXCR and keeps one entry per CDR3 protein. Of roughly 82,000 distinct CDR3 sequences listed, over 9.5% were seen once; the top ten hold under 4%. This specimen was whole blood, taken in connection with sensitization to the hapten diphenylcyclopropenone (DPC). The receptors were sampled from a woman in her fifties or sixties with alopecia areata. Some clones in this sample may be carry-over from other donors' samples.

This clonotype showed up many times. The gene calls are TRBV2 and TRBJ2-1, with TRBD2 matching over 9 bases. Losses at the gene ends were 4 bases for V and 2 bases for J; bases not matched to a gene: 9. CDR1 is SNHLY and CDR2 is FYNNEI in the germline V gene. This CDR3 is 17 amino acids long. The CDR3 here is CASSGDILAGAYNEQFF. CDR3 nucleotide sequence: TGTGCCAGCAGTGGGGACATATTAGCGGGGGCCTACAATGAGCAGTTCTTC.

DNA for the CDR3: TGTGCCAGCAGCCGGCAGGCTCTCTCTAAAGCTTTCTTT. Protein product: CASSRQALSKAFF. The V and J genes are TRBV5-4 and TRBJ1-1; D remains unclear. This CDR3 comprises 13 residues. Trimming removed 4 bases from V and 9 bases from J, with 16 bases in between. CDR1 and CDR2 (germline): SGHNT, YYREEE (reference sequence).

The V and J genes are TRBV25-1 and TRBJ2-1, with 7 bases that match TRBD2. Germline V gene data show CDR1 as MGHDK and CDR2 as SYGVNS. The CDR3 length is 14 residues. The ends lost 4 bases at V and 3 bases at J; junction bases unmatched: 3. The CDR3 loop is CASSARGGYNEQFF. CDR3 DNA: TGTGCCAGCAGTGCCCGCGGGGGCTACAATGAGCAGTTCTTC.

There are many counts of this clonotype. V usage is TRBV19 and J usage is TRBJ2-7; TRBD1 matches 7 bases. The V and J ends lost 6 bases and 3 bases, in that order; junction bases with no gene match: 8. The V gene's germline CDR1 is LNHDA and CDR2 SQIVND (reference sequence). This CDR3 spans 14 amino acids. The CDR3 coding sequence is TGTGCCAGTAGGGACGTGACAGGGTTCTACGAGCAGTACTTC. Its translation: CASRDVTGFYEQYF.

Points on this clonotype: At one boundary the junction diverges from the germline segment, which might be a read error. V and J are TRBV27 and TRBJ2-1; possible D gene TRBD1, 6 bases. Germline CDR1 reads MNHEY; CDR2 reads SMNVEV (reference sequence). This CDR3 contains 16 residues. CDR3 residues: CASTDIDGQKNNELFF. The CDR3 nucleotides are TGTGCCAGCACTGATATCGACGGACAGAAAAACAATGAGCTGTTCTTC.

The V gene is TRBV30, the J gene TRBJ2-7, with D unresolved. Germline V gene data show CDR1 as GTSNPN and CDR2 as SVGIG (reference sequence). The V end lost 1 base, the J end lost 0 bases, and 4 bases lay between the germline ends. The CDR3 is made up of 12 amino acids. In DNA form, the CDR3 reads TGTGCCTGGAGTGGGACCTCCTACGAGCAGTACTTC. This sequence encodes CAWSGTSYEQYF.

This clonotype has at least ten counts. The chain employs TRBV6-4 and TRBJ2-3; no reliable D call. This CDR3 region has 13 residues. The germline V and J ends were trimmed by 4 bases and 5 bases, with 10 bases remaining between them. Per the germline V gene, CDR1 is MRHNA and CDR2 is SNTAGT. In DNA, the CDR3 is TGTGCCAGCAGTGGGAGACCCGGAGATACGCAGTATTTT. As protein: CASSGRPGDTQYF.

This clonotype was seen repeatedly, ten times or more. The junction and the germline gene differ at one end; a read error may be behind it. The chain recombines TRBV2 with TRBJ1-5, with 8 nucleotides matching TRBD1. This CDR3 contains 15 residues. Germline CDR1 SNHLY, CDR2 FYNNEI. The CDR3 sequence: CASSLRTGWTQAQHF. CDR3 nucleotide sequence: TGTGCCAGCAGTCTCCGGACAGGGTGGACTCAGGCCCAGCATTTT.

This clonotype was seen repeatedly, ten times or more. The rearrangement joins TRBV18 to TRBJ2-1, with D unclear. The V gene lost 0 bases and the J gene lost 6 bases, with 18 bases spanning the gap. The CDR3 contains 17 residues. Germline V gene sequence: CDR1 KGHSH, CDR2 LQKENI. CDR3 loop: CASSPPYIQNPSNEQFF. Here the CDR3 DNA reads TGTGCCAGCTCACCACCGTATATCCAAAACCCAAGCAATGAGCAGTTCTTC.

The sample holds a few counts of this clonotype. The rearrangement uses TRBV5-4 and TRBJ2-5; 11 positions agree with TRBD2. The CDR3 consists of 16 residues. J gave up 1 base and V 2 bases, and 4 bases lay outside the gene matches. Germline loops: CDR1 SGHNT, CDR2 YYREEE (reference sequence). The CDR3 bases are TGTGCCAGCAGCTTTCCGGGACTAGCGGTCCAAGAGACCCAGTACTTC. Protein sequence: CASSFPGLAVQETQYF. Full variable domain (outside the CDR3, taken from reference TRBV5-4 and TRBJ2-5): ETGVTQSPTHLIKTRGQQVTLRCSSQSGHNTVSWYQQALGQGPQFIFQYYREEENGRGNFPPRFSGLQFPNYSSELNVNALELDDSALYLCASSFPGLAVQETQYFGPGTRLLVL.

The CDR3 loop reads CASSLAGLTQETQYF. The DNA of the CDR3 is TGTGCCAGCAGTTTAGCGGGACTAACCCAAGAGACCCAGTACTTC. V usage is TRBV12-3 or TRBV12-4 and J usage is TRBJ2-5; TRBD2 matches at 7 bases. CDR3 length: 15 amino acids. The J segment lost 1 base and the V segment lost 0 bases, leaving 2 bases of the junction unmatched.

This clonotype occurred many times. The J gene is TRBJ2-3, the V gene TRBV25-1; 8 bases map to TRBD2. The CDR3 runs to 14 residues. Germline CDR1 MGHDK, CDR2 SYGVNS. Unmatched junction bases numbered 4, after V lost 2 bases and J lost 6 bases. The CDR3 loop is CASSERGGLDTQYF. The CDR3 DNA sequence: TGTGCCAGCAGTGAACGGGGGGGGCTGGATACGCAGTATTTT.

The table lists this clonotype with many counts. The rearrangement uses TRBV6-6 and TRBJ2-7, with 9 positions matching TRBD1. The CDR3 runs to 14 residues. Germline V gene data show CDR1 as MNHNY and CDR2 as SVGAGI (reference sequence). The V segment lost 2 bases and the J segment 13 bases; nucleotides outside the gene matches: 12. The CDR3: CASSYRWTGTGKYF. The CDR3 DNA sequence: TGTGCCAGCAGTTACCGGTGGACCGGGACAGGGAAATACTTC.

This clonotype has at least ten counts. V gene TRBV7-6 combines with J gene TRBJ2-3, with TRBD2 as a possible D gene (6 bases). V dropped 5 bases and J dropped 6 bases, with 9 bases sitting between them. The germline V gene has CDR1 SGHVS and CDR2 FNYEAQ. The CDR3 consists of 12 residues. CDR3 region: CASSHRGDTQYF. In DNA, the CDR3 is TGTGCCAGCAGCCACCGGGGGGATACGCAGTATTTT.

At least ten counts were recorded for this clonotype. The rearrangement links TRBV12-3 or TRBV12-4 to TRBJ1-2; 9 bases align to TRBD1. Unmatched junction bases numbered 10, after V lost 5 bases and J lost 3 bases. The CDR3 totals 16 residues. CDR3 bases: TGTGCCAGCAGTCCGTACACAGGGGGCACCTACTATGGCTACACCTTC. It encodes CASSPYTGGTYYGYTF.

This clonotype was detected ten times or more. V usage is TRBV5-4 and J usage is TRBJ2-3, with D tentatively TRBD2 (5 bases). This CDR3 has 16 residues. The germline V gene encodes CDR1 SGHNT and CDR2 YYREEE (reference sequence). With 4 bases removed from V and 2 bases from J, the gap between germline ends came to 17 bases. The CDR3 is CASSPRALSNTDTQYF. CDR3 in DNA: TGTGCCAGCAGCCCGAGGGCCCTTAGTAACACAGATACGCAGTATTTT.

This clonotype came up a few times. CDR3 in DNA: TGTGCCAGCAGCATCTACCCGGGACAGGGTGACACTGAAGCTTTCTTT. It translates to CASSIYPGQGDTEAFF. The chain has TRBV5-6 and TRBJ1-1; 9 bases are a match to TRBD1. With V trimmed by 4 bases and J by 3 bases, 10 bases remained unmatched. CDR1 and CDR2 from the germline V gene are SGHDT and YYEEEE. The CDR3 is made up of 16 amino acids. Variable domain in full (rest from reference TRBV5-6 and TRBJ1-1): DAGVTQSPTHLIKTRGQQVTLRCSPKSGHDTVSWYQQALGQGPQFIFQYYEEEERQRGNFPDRFSGHQFPNYSSELNVNALLLGDSALYLCASSIYPGQGDTEAFFGQGTRLTVV.

In this sample, this clonotype turned up a few times. The CDR3 nucleotides read TGTGCCAGCAGTTTGGCAGGGAACTATGGCTACACCTTC. Its translation: CASSLAGNYGYTF. The gene calls are TRBV27 and TRBJ1-2, with TRBD1 as a possible D gene (5 bases). V lost 3 bases and J 2 bases, leaving 7 bases between the germline ends. Germline V gene lookup returns CDR1 MNHEY and CDR2 SMNVEV (reference sequence). CDR3 length: 13 residues.

V usage is TRBV18 and J usage is TRBJ1-6; no clear D gene. Trimming took 4 bases from V and 8 from J, leaving 12 bases between them. The CDR3 runs 14 residues. CDR1 is KGHSH, CDR2 LQKENI, per germline. This chain's CDR3 is CASSLGVFYSPLHF. In DNA, the CDR3 is TGTGCCAGCTCACTTGGGGTTTTTTATTCACCCCTCCACTTT.

In this sample, this clonotype turned up many times. The rearrangement links TRBV9 to TRBJ1-1; TRBD1 aligns across 10 bases. This CDR3 contains 15 residues. With 0 bases clipped from V and 7 bases from J, the junction kept 6 bases outside the gene matches. Per germline, CDR1 SGDLS and CDR2 YYNGEE. The CDR3 protein is CASSVVGTGEVEAFF. The CDR3 nucleotides read TGTGCCAGCAGCGTAGTGGGGACAGGGGAGGTTGAAGCTTTCTTT.

This clonotype has at least ten counts. This chain uses TRBV10-3 with TRBJ2-7; 10 bases are shared with TRBD1. The V and J ends lost 7 bases and 5 bases, in that order; junction bases with no gene match: 2. The CDR3 is 12 residues long. Germline CDR1 ENHRY, CDR2 SYGVKD. Here the CDR3 reads CAIKDRGDEQYF. CDR3 sequence (DNA): TGTGCCATCAAGGACAGGGGGGACGAGCAGTACTTC.

This sequence joins TRBV9 and TRBJ2-3; the D is unclear. This CDR3 region has 13 residues. Trimming took 0 bases from V and 3 from J, leaving 5 bases between them. Germline values: CDR1 SGDLS, CDR2 YYNGEE. This chain's CDR3 is CASSVGQTDTQYF. The CDR3 DNA sequence: TGTGCCAGCAGCGTAGGCCAGACAGATACGCAGTATTTT.